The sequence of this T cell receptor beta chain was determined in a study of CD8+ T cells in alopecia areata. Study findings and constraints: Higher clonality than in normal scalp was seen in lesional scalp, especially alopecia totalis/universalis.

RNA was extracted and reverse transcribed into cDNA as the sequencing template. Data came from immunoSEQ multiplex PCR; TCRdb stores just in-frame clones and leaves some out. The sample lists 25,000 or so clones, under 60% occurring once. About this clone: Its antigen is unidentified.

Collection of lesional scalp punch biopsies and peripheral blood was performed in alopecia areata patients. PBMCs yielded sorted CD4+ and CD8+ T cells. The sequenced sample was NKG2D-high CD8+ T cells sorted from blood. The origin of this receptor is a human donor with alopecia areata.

CDR3 sequence reads: CAGRPGDHVGVYEQYF. For the CDR3, the DNA is TGTGCCGGAAGGCCAGGGGATCATGTCGGAGTCTACGAGCAGTACTTC. The chain combines TRBV30 with TRBJ2-7; possible D gene TRBD1, 6 bases. Trimming left V 8 bases short and J 3 bases short, with 26 bases between. Germline CDR1 and CDR2: GTSNPN and SVGIG (reference sequence). The CDR3 is made up of 16 amino acids.